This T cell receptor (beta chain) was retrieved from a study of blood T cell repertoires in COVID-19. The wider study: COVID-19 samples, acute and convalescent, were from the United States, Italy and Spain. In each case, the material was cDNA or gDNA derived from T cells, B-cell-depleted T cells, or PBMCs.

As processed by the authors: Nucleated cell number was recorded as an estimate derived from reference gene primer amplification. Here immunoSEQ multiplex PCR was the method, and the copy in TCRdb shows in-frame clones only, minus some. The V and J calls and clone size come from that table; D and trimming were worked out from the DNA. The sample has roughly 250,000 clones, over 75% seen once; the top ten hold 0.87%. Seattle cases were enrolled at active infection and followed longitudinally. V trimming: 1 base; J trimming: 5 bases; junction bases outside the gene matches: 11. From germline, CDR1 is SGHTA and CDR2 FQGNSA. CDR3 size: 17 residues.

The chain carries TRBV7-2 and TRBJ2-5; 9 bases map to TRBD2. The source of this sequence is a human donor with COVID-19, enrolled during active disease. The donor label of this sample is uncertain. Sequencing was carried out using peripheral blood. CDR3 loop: CASSLGLAANPGETQYF. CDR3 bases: TGTGCCAGCAGCTTAGGACTAGCGGCCAACCCAGGGGAGACCCAGTACTTC.